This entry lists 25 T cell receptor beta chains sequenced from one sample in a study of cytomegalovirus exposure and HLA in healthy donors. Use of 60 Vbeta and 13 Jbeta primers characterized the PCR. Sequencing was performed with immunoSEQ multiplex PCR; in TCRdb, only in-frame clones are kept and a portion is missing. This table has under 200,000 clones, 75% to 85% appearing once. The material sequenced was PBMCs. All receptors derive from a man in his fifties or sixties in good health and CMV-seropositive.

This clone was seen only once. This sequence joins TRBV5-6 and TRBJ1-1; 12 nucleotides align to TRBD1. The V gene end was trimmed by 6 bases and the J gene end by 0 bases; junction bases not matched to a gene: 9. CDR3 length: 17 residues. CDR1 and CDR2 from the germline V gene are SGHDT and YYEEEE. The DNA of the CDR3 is TGTGCCAGCAATGGTGGGACAGGGGGCTTACTGAACACTGAAGCTTTCTTT. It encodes CASNGGTGGLLNTEAFF.

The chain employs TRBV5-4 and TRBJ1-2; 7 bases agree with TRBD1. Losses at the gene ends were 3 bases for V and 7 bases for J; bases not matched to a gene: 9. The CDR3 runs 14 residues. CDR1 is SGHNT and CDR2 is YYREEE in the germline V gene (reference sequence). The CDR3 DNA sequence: TGTGCCAGCAGCTCTGGGACAGATGCTTTTGGCTACACCTTC. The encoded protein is CASSSGTDAFGYTF.

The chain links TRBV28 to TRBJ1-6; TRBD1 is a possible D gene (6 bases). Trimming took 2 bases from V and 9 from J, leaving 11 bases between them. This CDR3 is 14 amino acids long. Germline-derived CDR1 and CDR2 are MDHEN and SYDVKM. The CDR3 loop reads CASSLPGEGSPLHF. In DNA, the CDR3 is TGTGCCAGCAGTTTACCAGGGGAGGGTTCACCCCTCCACTTT.

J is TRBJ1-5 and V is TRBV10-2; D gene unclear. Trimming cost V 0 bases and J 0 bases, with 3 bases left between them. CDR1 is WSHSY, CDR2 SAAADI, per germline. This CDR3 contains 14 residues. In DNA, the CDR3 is TGCGCCAGCAGTGAGTCTTATAGCAATCAGCCCCAGCATTTT. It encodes CASSESYSNQPQHF.

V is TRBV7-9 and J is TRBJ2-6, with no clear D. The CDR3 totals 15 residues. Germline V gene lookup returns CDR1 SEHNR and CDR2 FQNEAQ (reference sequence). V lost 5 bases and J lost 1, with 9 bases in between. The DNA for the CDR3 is TGTGCCAGCAGCCCAGCAGGATCTGGGGCCAACGTCCTGACTTTC. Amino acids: CASSPAGSGANVLTF.

The CDR3: CASSPMGGEDGYTF. The CDR3 nucleotides read TGTGCCAGCAGCCCCATGGGGGGTGAGGATGGCTACACCTTC. The J gene is TRBJ1-2, the V gene TRBV6-1; tentative D call: TRBD1 (5 bases). V was pared by 6 bases and J by 6 bases, with 17 bases between. Germline V lookup: CDR1 MNHNS, CDR2 SASEGT. The CDR3 length is 14 residues.

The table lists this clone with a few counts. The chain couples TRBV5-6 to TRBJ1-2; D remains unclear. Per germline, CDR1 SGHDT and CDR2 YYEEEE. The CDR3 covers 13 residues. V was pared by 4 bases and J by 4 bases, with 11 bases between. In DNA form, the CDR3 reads TGTGCCAGCAGCGGGCAGAACTTCTATGGCTACACCTTC. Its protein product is CASSGQNFYGYTF.

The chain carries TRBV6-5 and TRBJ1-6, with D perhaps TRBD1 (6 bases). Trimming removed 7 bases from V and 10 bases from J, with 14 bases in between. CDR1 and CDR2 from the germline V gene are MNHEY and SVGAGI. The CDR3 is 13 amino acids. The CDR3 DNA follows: TGTGCCAGCACCCGGGGGGGCCGGTCACCCCTCCACTTT. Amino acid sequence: CASTRGGRSPLHF.

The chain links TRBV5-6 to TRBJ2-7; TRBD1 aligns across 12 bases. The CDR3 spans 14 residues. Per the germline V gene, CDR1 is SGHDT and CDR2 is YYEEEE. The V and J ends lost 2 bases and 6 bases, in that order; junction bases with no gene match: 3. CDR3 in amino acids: CASSFGTGGGEQYF. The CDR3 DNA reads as TGTGCCAGCAGCTTCGGGACAGGGGGCGGCGAGCAGTACTTC.

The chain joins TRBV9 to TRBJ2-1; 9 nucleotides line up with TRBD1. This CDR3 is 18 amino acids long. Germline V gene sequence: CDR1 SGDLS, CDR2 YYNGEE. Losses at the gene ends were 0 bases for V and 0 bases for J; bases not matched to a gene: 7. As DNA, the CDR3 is TGTGCCAGCAGCGTAGAGGGACAGGGCGCGAGCTCCTACAATGAGCAGTTCTTC. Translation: CASSVEGQGASSYNEQFF.

The CDR3 protein is CASSRRDSSGNTIYF. The DNA of the CDR3 is TGTGCCAGCTCACGCCGGGACAGCTCTGGAAACACCATATATTTT. The chain has TRBV11-2 and TRBJ1-3; 7 bases match TRBD1. Germline V CDR1 and CDR2: SGHAT, FQNNGV. This CDR3 has 15 residues. The trim removed 8 bases at V and 0 bases at J, leaving 7 bases unmatched.

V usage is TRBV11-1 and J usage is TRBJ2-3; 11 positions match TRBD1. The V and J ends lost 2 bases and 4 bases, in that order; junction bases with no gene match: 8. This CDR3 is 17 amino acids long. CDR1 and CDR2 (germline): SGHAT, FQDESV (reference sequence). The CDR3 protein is CASSLRRTGGDADTQYF. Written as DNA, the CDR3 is TGTGCCAGCAGCTTACGAAGGACAGGGGGCGACGCAGATACGCAGTATTTT.

The CDR3 DNA sequence: TGTGCCAGCAGCTCCGGGTCCAACTCTGGAAACACCATATATTTT. It yields the protein CASSSGSNSGNTIYF. The gene calls are TRBV7-8 and TRBJ1-3; D gene uncertain. The germline V and J ends were trimmed by 4 bases and 0 bases, with 10 bases remaining between them. The CDR3 runs to 15 residues. Germline V gene lookup returns CDR1 SGHVS and CDR2 FQNEAQ.

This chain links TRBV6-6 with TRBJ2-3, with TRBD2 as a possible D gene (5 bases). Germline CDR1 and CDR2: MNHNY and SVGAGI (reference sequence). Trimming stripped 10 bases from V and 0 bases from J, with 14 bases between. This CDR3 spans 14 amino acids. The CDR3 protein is CATLGVASTDTQYF. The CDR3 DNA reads TGTGCCACCCTGGGAGTCGCTAGCACAGATACGCAGTATTTT.

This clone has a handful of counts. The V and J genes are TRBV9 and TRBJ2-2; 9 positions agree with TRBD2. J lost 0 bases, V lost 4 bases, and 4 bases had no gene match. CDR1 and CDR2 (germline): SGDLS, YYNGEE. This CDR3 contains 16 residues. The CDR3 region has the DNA TGTGCCAGCAGCCCCGGACTAGCGTCGAACACCGGGGAGCTGTTTTTT. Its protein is CASSPGLASNTGELFF.

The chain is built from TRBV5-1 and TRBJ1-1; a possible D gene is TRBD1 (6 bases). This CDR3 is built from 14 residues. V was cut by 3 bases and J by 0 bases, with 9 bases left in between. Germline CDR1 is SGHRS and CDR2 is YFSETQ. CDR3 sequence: CASSSWTVNTEAFF. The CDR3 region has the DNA TGCGCCAGCAGCTCCTGGACAGTGAACACTGAAGCTTTCTTT.

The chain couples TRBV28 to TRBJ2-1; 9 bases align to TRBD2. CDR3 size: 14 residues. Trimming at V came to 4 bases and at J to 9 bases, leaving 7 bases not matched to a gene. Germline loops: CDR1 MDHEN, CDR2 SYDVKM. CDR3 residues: CASSSPGLAGEQFF. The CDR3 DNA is TGTGCCAGCAGTTCACCGGGACTAGCCGGTGAGCAGTTCTTC.

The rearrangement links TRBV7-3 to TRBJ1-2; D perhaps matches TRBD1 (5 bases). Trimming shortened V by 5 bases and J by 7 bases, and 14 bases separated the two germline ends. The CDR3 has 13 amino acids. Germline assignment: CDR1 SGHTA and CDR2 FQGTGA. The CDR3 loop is CASSHGDFGGYTF. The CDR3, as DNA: TGTGCCAGCAGCCATGGGGACTTCGGTGGCTACACCTTC.

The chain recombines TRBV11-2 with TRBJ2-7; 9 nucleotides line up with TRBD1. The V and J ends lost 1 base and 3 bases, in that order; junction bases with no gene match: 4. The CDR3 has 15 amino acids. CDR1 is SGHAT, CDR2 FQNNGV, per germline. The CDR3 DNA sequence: TGTGCCAGCAGCTTAGTCTCGACAGGGGGCTACGAGCAGTACTTC. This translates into CASSLVSTGGYEQYF.

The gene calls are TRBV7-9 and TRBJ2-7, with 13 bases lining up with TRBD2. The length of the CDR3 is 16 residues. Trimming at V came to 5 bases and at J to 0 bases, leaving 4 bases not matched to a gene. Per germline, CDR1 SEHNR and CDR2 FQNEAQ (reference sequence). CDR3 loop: CASSPGLAGASYEQYV. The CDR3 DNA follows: TGTGCCAGCAGCCCCGGACTAGCGGGAGCCTCCTACGAGCAGTACGTC.

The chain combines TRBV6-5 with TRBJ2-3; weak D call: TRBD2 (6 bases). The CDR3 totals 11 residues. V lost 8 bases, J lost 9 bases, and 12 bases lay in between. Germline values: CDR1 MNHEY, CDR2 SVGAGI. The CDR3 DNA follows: TGTGCCAGCGGGACTCCCCGCACGCAGTATTTT. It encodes CASGTPRTQYF.

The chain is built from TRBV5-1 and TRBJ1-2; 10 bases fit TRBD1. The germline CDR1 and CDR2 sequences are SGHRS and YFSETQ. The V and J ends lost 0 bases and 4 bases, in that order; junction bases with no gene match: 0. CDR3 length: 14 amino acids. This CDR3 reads CASSLGDRGYGYTF. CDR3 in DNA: TGCGCCAGCAGCTTGGGGGACAGGGGCTATGGCTACACCTTC.

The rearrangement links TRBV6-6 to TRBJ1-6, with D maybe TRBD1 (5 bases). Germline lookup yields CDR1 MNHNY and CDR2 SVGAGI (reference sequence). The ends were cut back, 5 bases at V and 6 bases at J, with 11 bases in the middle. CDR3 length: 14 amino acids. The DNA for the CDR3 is TGTGCCAGCAGTGACATCAGGGTTAATTCACCCCTCCACTTT. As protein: CASSDIRVNSPLHF.

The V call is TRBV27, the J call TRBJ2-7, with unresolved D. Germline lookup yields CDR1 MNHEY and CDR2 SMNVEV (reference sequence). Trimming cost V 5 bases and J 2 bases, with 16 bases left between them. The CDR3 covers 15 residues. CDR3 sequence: CASSPSHAETYEQYF. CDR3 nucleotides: TGTGCCAGCAGTCCATCCCATGCGGAGACCTACGAGCAGTACTTC.

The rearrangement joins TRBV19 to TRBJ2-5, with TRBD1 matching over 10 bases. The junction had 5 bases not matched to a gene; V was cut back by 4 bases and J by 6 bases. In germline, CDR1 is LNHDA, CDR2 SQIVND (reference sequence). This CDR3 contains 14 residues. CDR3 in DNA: TGTGCCAGTAGTACTCGACAGGGGGCGCAGACCCAGTACTTC. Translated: CASSTRQGAQTQYF.